These 2 T cell receptor beta chains came from one sample sequenced in a study of blood T cell repertoires in COVID-19. Profiled with immunoSEQ multiplex PCR; TCRdb holds only in-frame clones, not every one. This table holds around 43,000 clones, about nine tenths found once. The sequencing sample was made of peripheral blood. These receptors were taken from a human donor in a cohort sampled during active COVID-19.

This chain joins TRBV18 and TRBJ2-1; maybe TRBD2 (6 bases). Germline V gene data show CDR1 as KGHSH and CDR2 as LQKENI. V was clipped by 1 base and J by 0 bases, with 7 bases between them. The length of the CDR3 is 15 residues. The CDR3 DNA sequence: TGTGCCAGCTCACCACTTAGCGGCTCCTACAATGAGCAGTTCTTC. The encoded protein is CASSPLSGSYNEQFF.

In its sample, this clone was seen a few times. The chain couples TRBV2 to TRBJ1-4; 9 nucleotides align to TRBD1. The CDR3 covers 15 residues. V was pared by 5 bases and J by 7 bases, with 8 bases of the junction left unmatched. Germline CDR1 reads SNHLY; CDR2 reads FYNNEI. The CDR3 loop reads CASSSPGTGFEKLFF. The DNA for the CDR3 is TGTGCCAGCAGTTCTCCCGGGACAGGGTTTGAAAAACTGTTTTTT. Full variable domain (outside the CDR3, taken from reference TRBV2 and TRBJ1-4): EPEVTQTPSHQVTQMGQEVILRCVPISNHLYFYWYRQILGQKVEFLVSFYNNEISEKSEIFDDQFSVERPDGSNFTLKIRSTKLEDSAMYFCASSSPGTGFEKLFFGSGTQLSVL.